These 29 T cell receptor beta chains share one sample of origin, sequenced in a study of PD-1 blockade in mismatch repair-deficient tumors. TCRdb keeps only in-frame clones here, not all; method: immunoSEQ multiplex PCR. The data contain about 68,000 clones, 78% of them singletons. The sequences come from peripheral blood, collected 2 weeks after starting pembrolizumab. All receptors come from an adult with mismatch repair-deficient cancer.

This clone showed up just a few times. The chain links TRBV6-5 to TRBJ1-2, with 9 positions matching TRBD1. V lost 5 bases to trimming and J lost 5 bases; unmatched junction nucleotides: 6. Germline V gene sequence: CDR1 MNHEY, CDR2 SVGAGI. This CDR3 has 14 residues. In DNA form, the CDR3 reads TGTGCCAGCAGTCCCGGGACAGGGACATATGGCTACACCTTC. Residues: CASSPGTGTYGYTF.

The table lists this clone with a few counts. The chain carries TRBV19 and TRBJ1-5, with D unclear. This CDR3 is built from 12 residues. Germline values: CDR1 LNHDA, CDR2 SQIVND (reference sequence). V gave up 8 bases and J gave up 1 base, with 6 bases separating them. CDR3 amino acids: CASGRSNQPQHF. As DNA, the CDR3 is TGTGCCAGTGGACGGAGCAATCAGCCCCAGCATTTT.

In DNA, the CDR3 is TGTGCCAGCAGCCCCGGAGGGGTGATTTCCTACGAGCAGTACTTC. This translates into CASSPGGVISYEQYF. The genes are TRBV5-8 and TRBJ2-7; tentative D call: TRBD2 (6 bases). The CDR3 is made up of 15 amino acids. Trimming removed 4 bases from V and 1 base from J, with 15 bases in between. CDR1 and CDR2 from the germline V gene are SGHTS and YDEGEE.

The chain recombines TRBV6-5 with TRBJ1-1, with TRBD1 as a possible D gene (6 bases). The CDR3 is made up of 13 amino acids. Germline V lookup: CDR1 MNHEY, CDR2 SVGAGI. Trimming took 3 bases from V and 6 from J, leaving 11 bases between them. The CDR3 nucleotides read TGTGCCAGCAGTTATATGACAGGCGCTGAAGCTTTCTTT. It specifies CASSYMTGAEAFF.

The chain uses TRBV5-4 and TRBJ2-3; D is unclear. Trimming removed 4 bases from V and 6 bases from J, with 9 bases in between. CDR1 and CDR2 from the germline V gene are SGHNT and YYREEE (reference sequence). The CDR3 length is 12 residues. CDR3 sequence (DNA): TGTGCCAGCAGCCCCACCCCGGATACGCAGTATTTT. This encodes CASSPTPDTQYF.

The chain joins TRBV21-1 to TRBJ2-3; the DNA was not used to check the table's D call, TRBD2. TRBV21-1 corresponds to a pseudogene. CDR3 length: 14 residues. The CDR3 region has the DNA TGTGCCAGCAGCAAAGCGGGAGTGGCAGATACGCAGTATTTT. This codes for CASSKAGVADTQYF.

This chain links TRBV6-5 with TRBJ2-7; D remains ambiguous. CDR1 is MNHEY and CDR2 is SVGAGI in the germline V gene. The length of the CDR3 is 14 residues. V was cut by 6 bases and J by 0 bases, with 12 bases left in between. The CDR3 sequence: CASRRDYASYEQYF. The CDR3 coding sequence is TGTGCCAGCAGAAGGGATTACGCCTCCTACGAGCAGTACTTC.

This chain joins TRBV7-9 and TRBJ2-7; 11 bases map to TRBD1. V lost 1 base to trimming and J lost 6 bases; unmatched junction nucleotides: 8. CDR3 length: 16 amino acids. Germline V CDR1 and CDR2: SEHNR, FQNEAQ (reference sequence). The CDR3 sequence: CASSLVGQGANIEQYF. Written as DNA, the CDR3 is TGTGCCAGCAGCTTAGTAGGACAGGGGGCGAATATCGAGCAGTACTTC.

V gene TRBV19 combines with J gene TRBJ1-2; 7 nucleotides align to TRBD1. V dropped 7 bases and J dropped 3; count of bases not matched to a gene: 8. The CDR3 covers 14 residues. In germline, CDR1 is LNHDA, CDR2 SQIVND (reference sequence). Written as DNA, the CDR3 is TGTGCCAGTACCCGAGAAGGGGGCTACTATGGCTACACCTTC. Its protein product is CASTREGGYYGYTF. Combining the CDR3 with reference TRBV19 and TRBJ1-2 gives the whole variable domain DGGITQSPKYLFRKEGQNVTLSCEQNLNHDAMYWYRQDPGQGLRLIYYSQIVNDFQKGDIAEGYSVSREKKESFPLTVTSAQKNPTAFYLCASTREGGYYGYTFGSGTRLTVV.

The rearrangement joins TRBV30 to TRBJ2-7; tentatively, D is TRBD1 (6 bases). CDR3 length equals 13 residues. V shed 0 bases and J shed 5 bases, with 11 bases lying between them. Germline V gene lookup returns CDR1 GTSNPN and CDR2 SVGIG (reference sequence). CDR3 protein: CAWSVQGQNEQYF. The CDR3 DNA follows: TGTGCCTGGAGTGTGCAGGGGCAGAACGAGCAGTACTTC.

Concerning this clone: At one boundary the junction diverges from the germline segment, which might be a read error. V gene TRBV5-1 combines with J gene TRBJ2-2, with 13 bases matching TRBD2. CDR1 SGHRS and CDR2 YFSETQ come from the germline V gene. The CDR3 sequence is 16 residues long. The CDR3 sequence: CASSSGTSGNSGELFF. The CDR3 DNA reads as TGCGCCAGCAGCTCCGGGACTAGCGGGAACAGCGGGGAGCTGTTTTTT.

The rearrangement uses TRBV6-5 and TRBJ2-5; D is unresolved. Germline lookup yields CDR1 MNHEY and CDR2 SVGAGI. The CDR3 spans 15 residues. Trimming pared 6 bases from V and 0 bases from J, leaving 14 bases between. The CDR3 coding sequence is TGTGCCAGCAGCAACACGGGTCAGTACCAAGAGACCCAGTACTTC. As protein: CASSNTGQYQETQYF.

This clone occurred a few times. This chain joins TRBV4-1 and TRBJ1-2, with D unresolved. Germline V gene data show CDR1 as MGHRA and CDR2 as YSYEKL. V was pared by 7 bases and J by 4 bases, with 19 bases between. The CDR3 covers 15 residues. The CDR3: CASTPSGDSSYGYTF. The CDR3 DNA reads TGCGCCAGCACCCCCAGTGGAGATTCATCCTATGGCTACACCTTC.

V is TRBV19 and J is TRBJ1-5; D may be TRBD1 (6 bases). Trimming cost V 0 bases and J 2 bases, with 11 bases left between them. The CDR3 totals 16 residues. Germline loops: CDR1 LNHDA, CDR2 SQIVND (reference sequence). The CDR3 bases are TGTGCCAGTAGTATAGAGGGCAGGGGTGGCAATCAGCCCCAGCATTTT. This encodes CASSIEGRGGNQPQHF.

The chain is built from TRBV10-2 and TRBJ2-1; D remains unclear. This CDR3 has 15 amino acids. Trimming cost V 5 bases and J 4 bases, with 15 bases left between them. In germline, CDR1 is WSHSY, CDR2 SAAADI. This chain's CDR3 is CASSFLKEGYNEQFF. The CDR3 bases are TGCGCCAGCAGTTTCCTCAAGGAAGGGTACAATGAGCAGTTCTTC.

The V and J genes are TRBV7-9 and TRBJ1-4; 7 nucleotides agree with TRBD1. Germline CDR1 is SEHNR and CDR2 is FQNEAQ (reference sequence). There are 17 residues in the CDR3. V dropped 5 bases and J dropped 3; count of bases not matched to a gene: 12. The CDR3 DNA follows: TGTGCCAGCAGCCCTGACAGGGCGCGAGGCCCTAATGAAAAACTGTTTTTT. Amino acid sequence: CASSPDRARGPNEKLFF.

This clone was found many times. The chain carries TRBV30 and TRBJ2-7; a possible D gene is TRBD1 (6 bases). This CDR3 has 15 residues. Germline V gene lookup returns CDR1 GTSNPN and CDR2 SVGIG (reference sequence). Trimming took off 0 bases at V and 1 base at J, with 13 bases between the two ends. The CDR3 DNA follows: TGTGCCTGGAGTGTAGAGGACAGCCCATCCTACGAGCAGTACTTC. Protein: CAWSVEDSPSYEQYF.

The V and J genes are TRBV5-4 and TRBJ2-5; D perhaps matches TRBD1 (5 bases). V gave up 3 bases and J gave up 7 bases, with 10 bases separating them. The CDR3 loop spans 12 amino acids. Germline V gene sequence: CDR1 SGHNT, CDR2 YYREEE (reference sequence). In DNA form, the CDR3 reads TGTGCCAGCAGCTGGCCAAGGGGGACCCAGTACTTC. Residues: CASSWPRGTQYF.

The V and J genes are TRBV4-2 and TRBJ2-5; TRBD1 or TRBD2 may be the D gene (5 bases each). V lost 5 bases, J lost 5 bases, and 21 bases lay in between. The CDR3 runs to 16 residues. Germline V lookup: CDR1 LGHNA, CDR2 YNFKEQ. The CDR3 DNA sequence: TGTGCCAGCAGCAACGAATACGACTGGGGCGGGGAGACCCAGTACTTC. Translated, it gives CASSNEYDWGGETQYF.

V is TRBV6-6 and J is TRBJ1-2; 9 bases are a match to TRBD1. V lost 4 bases to trimming and J lost 5 bases; unmatched junction nucleotides: 8. This CDR3 has 15 residues. Germline loops: CDR1 MNHNY, CDR2 SVGAGI (reference sequence). The CDR3 DNA reads TGTGCCAGCAGTTCTAACCTGGGACAGGGTTATGGCTACACCTTC. It codes for CASSSNLGQGYGYTF.

The chain recombines TRBV15 with TRBJ2-5; 12 nucleotides match TRBD2. V dropped 5 bases and J dropped 5; count of bases not matched to a gene: 9. In germline, CDR1 is LNHNV, CDR2 YYDKDF (reference sequence). This CDR3 is built from 16 residues. The CDR3 region is CATSGSSGRVLETQYF. CDR3 nucleotides: TGTGCCACCAGCGGCTCTAGCGGGAGGGTATTGGAGACCCAGTACTTC.

The chain has TRBV5-1 and TRBJ2-7; the D gene could be TRBD1 or TRBD2 (5 bases each). Germline CDR1 SGHRS, CDR2 YFSETQ. V lost 0 bases and J lost 4, with 11 bases in between. The CDR3 totals 14 residues. CDR3 in amino acids: CASSLAGRIYEQYF. The CDR3 region has the DNA TGCGCCAGCAGCTTGGCGGGACGGATATACGAGCAGTACTTC.

The chain employs TRBV5-1 and TRBJ1-1; perhaps TRBD1 as D (6 bases). This CDR3 spans 15 amino acids. The germline V gene has CDR1 SGHRS and CDR2 YFSETQ. V was shortened by 3 bases and J by 1 base, with 13 bases between the two germline ends. The DNA of the CDR3 is TGCGCCAGCAGCTCCTCCGGGACACCGAACACTGAAGCTTTCTTT. Translated: CASSSSGTPNTEAFF.

This chain joins TRBV28 and TRBJ1-5; TRBD1 aligns across 8 bases. The V gene's germline CDR1 is MDHEN and CDR2 SYDVKM. After removal of 6 bases from V and 2 bases from J, the junction contained 6 bases not matched to a gene. The CDR3 is 15 residues long. The CDR3: CASSRDRGGNQPQHF. CDR3 coding DNA: TGTGCCAGCAGCCGCGACAGGGGAGGCAATCAGCCCCAGCATTTT.

The chain carries TRBV29-1 and TRBJ2-7; perhaps TRBD1 as D (5 bases). The germline V gene encodes CDR1 SQVTM and CDR2 ANQGSEA. The CDR3 is 12 residues long. V shed 5 bases and J shed 6 bases, with 14 bases lying between them. The CDR3 DNA reads as TGCAGCGTTAAAGGCCAGGGCAGCGAGCAGTACTTC. Residues: CSVKGQGSEQYF.

The J gene is TRBJ2-1, the V gene TRBV6-1, with D maybe TRBD2 (5 bases). From germline, CDR1 is MNHNS and CDR2 SASEGT. The CDR3 is 14 amino acids. The germline V and J ends were trimmed by 10 bases and 1 base, with 14 bases remaining between them. CDR3 in DNA: TGTGCCAACCGCGCTGGCGGGTCCTACAATGAGCAGTTCTTC. Its protein product is CANRAGGSYNEQFF.

This rearrangement joins TRBV9 to TRBJ2-2; a possible D gene is TRBD2 (5 bases). CDR3 length: 14 residues. CDR1 is SGDLS and CDR2 is YYNGEE in the germline V gene. V lost 4 bases to trimming and J lost 2 bases, with 9 bases between them. The CDR3 is CASSSRTNTGELFF. The CDR3 DNA reads TGTGCCAGCAGCAGCCGGACTAACACCGGGGAGCTGTTTTTT.

V usage is TRBV18 and J usage is TRBJ2-2; unclear D gene. CDR3 length equals 15 residues. The V gene's germline CDR1 is KGHSH and CDR2 LQKENI. The ends were cut back, 3 bases at V and 2 bases at J, with 10 bases in the middle. CDR3 sequence (DNA): TGTGCCAGCTCACCCAATTCCCAAAACACCGGGGAGCTGTTTTTT. Its protein product is CASSPNSQNTGELFF.

CDR3 DNA sequence: TGTGCCAGTAGTTCGACAGGGAGCTACGAGCAGTACTTC. Translating it yields CASSSTGSYEQYF. The J gene is TRBJ2-7, the V gene TRBV19, with TRBD1 matching 7 bases. V was clipped by 5 bases and J by 3 bases; unmatched bases: 4. The length of the CDR3 is 13 residues. CDR1 is LNHDA and CDR2 is SQIVND in the germline V gene (reference sequence).